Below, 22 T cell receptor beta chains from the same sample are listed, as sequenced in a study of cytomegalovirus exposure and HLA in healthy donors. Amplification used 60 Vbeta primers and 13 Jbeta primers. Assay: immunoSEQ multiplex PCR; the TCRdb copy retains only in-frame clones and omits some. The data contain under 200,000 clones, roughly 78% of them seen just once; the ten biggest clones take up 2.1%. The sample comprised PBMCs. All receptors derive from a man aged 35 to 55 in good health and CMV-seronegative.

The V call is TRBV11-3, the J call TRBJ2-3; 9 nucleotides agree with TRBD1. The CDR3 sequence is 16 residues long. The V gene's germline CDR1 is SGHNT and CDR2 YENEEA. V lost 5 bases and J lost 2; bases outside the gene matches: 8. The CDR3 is CASSPRGQGSTDTQYF. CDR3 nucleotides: TGTGCCAGCAGCCCCCGGGGACAGGGATCCACAGATACGCAGTATTTT.

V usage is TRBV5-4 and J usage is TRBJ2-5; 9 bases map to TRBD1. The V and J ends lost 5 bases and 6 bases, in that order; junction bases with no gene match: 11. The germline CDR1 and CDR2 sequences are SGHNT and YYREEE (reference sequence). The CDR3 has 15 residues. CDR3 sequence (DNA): TGTGCCAGCAGTCGCTTGAACAGGGGGCGGAAGACCCAGTACTTC. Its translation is CASSRLNRGRKTQYF.

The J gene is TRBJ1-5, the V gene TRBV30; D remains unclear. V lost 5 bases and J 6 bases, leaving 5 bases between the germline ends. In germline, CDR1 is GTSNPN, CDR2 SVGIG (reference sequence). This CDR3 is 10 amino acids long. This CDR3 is CAWWAQPQHF. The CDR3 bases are TGTGCCTGGTGGGCTCAGCCCCAGCATTTT.

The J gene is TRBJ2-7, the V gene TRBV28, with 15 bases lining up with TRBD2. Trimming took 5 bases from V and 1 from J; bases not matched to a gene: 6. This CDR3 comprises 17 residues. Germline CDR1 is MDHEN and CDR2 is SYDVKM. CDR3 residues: CASSRTGLAGGSYEQYF. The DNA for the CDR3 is TGTGCCAGCAGTCGTACGGGACTAGCGGGAGGATCCTACGAGCAGTACTTC.

The CDR3 DNA reads TGTGCCAGCAGTTTATCCGAGACAGGCCCCTACGAGCAGTACTTC. Amino acids: CASSLSETGPYEQYF. The V gene is TRBV27, the J gene TRBJ2-7; D possibly corresponds to TRBD1 (6 bases). This CDR3 contains 15 residues. Deletions cut 0 bases from V and 2 bases from J, with 11 bases between. From germline, CDR1 is MNHEY and CDR2 SMNVEV (reference sequence).

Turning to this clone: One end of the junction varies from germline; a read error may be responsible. This CDR3 is CSSSSGGKATYEQYF. The CDR3 DNA follows: TGTTCCAGCAGTTCAGGGGGCAAGGCCACCTACGAGCAGTACTTC. This rearrangement joins TRBV7-9 to TRBJ2-7; 8 bases are a match to TRBD1. Germline assignment: CDR1 SEHNR and CDR2 FQNEAQ (reference sequence). The CDR3 runs 15 residues.

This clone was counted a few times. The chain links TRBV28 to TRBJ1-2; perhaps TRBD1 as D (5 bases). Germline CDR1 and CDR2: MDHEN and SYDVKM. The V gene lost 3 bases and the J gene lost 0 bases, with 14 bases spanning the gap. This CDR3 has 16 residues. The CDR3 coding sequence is TGTGCCAGCAGTTTTGCGGGACGGTCGTCTAACTATGGCTACACCTTC. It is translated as CASSFAGRSSNYGYTF.

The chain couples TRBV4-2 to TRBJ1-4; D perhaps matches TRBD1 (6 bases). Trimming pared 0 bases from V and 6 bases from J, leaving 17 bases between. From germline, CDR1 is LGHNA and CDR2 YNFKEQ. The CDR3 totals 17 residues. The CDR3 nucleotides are TGTGCCAGCAGCCAAGAAGGGGGGGGAGGGAGCCATGAAAAACTGTTTTTT. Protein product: CASSQEGGGGSHEKLFF.

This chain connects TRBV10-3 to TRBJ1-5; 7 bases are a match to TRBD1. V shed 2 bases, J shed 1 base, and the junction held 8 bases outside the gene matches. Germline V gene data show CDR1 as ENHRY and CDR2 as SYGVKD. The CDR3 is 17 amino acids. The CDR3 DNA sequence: TGTGCCATCAGTGAGGGATCAGGGGGGCAAAGCAATCAGCCCCAGCATTTT. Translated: CAISEGSGGQSNQPQHF.

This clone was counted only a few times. This chain's CDR3 is CASNGPGTGEYGYTF. CDR3 nucleotides: TGTGCCAGTAATGGCCCCGGGACAGGGGAGTATGGCTACACCTTC. The rearrangement uses TRBV19 and TRBJ1-2, with 10 nucleotides matching TRBD1. The germline CDR1 and CDR2 sequences are LNHDA and SQIVND (reference sequence). V shed 7 bases and J 5 bases; nucleotides not matched to a gene: 10. This CDR3 has 15 amino acids.

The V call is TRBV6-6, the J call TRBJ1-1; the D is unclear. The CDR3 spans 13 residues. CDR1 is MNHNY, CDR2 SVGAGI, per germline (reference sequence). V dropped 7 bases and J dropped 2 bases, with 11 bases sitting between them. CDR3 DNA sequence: TGTGCCAGCAAACCCCCCAGTAACACTGAAGCTTTCTTT. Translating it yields CASKPPSNTEAFF.

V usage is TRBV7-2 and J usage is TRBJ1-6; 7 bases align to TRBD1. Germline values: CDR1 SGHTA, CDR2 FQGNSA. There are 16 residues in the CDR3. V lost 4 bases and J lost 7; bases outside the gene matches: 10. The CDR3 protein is CASSSATGRQNSPLHF. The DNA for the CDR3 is TGTGCCAGCAGCTCAGCGACAGGGAGACAGAATTCACCCCTCCACTTT.

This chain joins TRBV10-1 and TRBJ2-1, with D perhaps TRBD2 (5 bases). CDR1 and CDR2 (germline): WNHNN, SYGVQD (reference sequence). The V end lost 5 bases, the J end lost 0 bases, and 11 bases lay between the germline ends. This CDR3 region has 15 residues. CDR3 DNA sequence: TGCGCCAGCAGTTTATCAGCGGACTCCTACAATGAGCAGTTCTTC. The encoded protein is CASSLSADSYNEQFF.

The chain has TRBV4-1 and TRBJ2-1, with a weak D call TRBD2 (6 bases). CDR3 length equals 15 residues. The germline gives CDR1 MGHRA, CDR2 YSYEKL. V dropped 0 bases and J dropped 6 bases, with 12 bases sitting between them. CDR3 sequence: CASSQDPAGFNEQFF. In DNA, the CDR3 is TGCGCCAGCAGCCAAGACCCAGCGGGCTTCAATGAGCAGTTCTTC.

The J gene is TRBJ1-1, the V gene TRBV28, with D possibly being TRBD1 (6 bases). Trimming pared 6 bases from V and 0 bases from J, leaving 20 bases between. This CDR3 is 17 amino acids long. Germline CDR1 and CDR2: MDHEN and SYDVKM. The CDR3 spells CASSPQGNHYLNTEAFF. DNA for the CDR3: TGTGCCAGCAGCCCACAGGGAAACCACTACTTGAACACTGAAGCTTTCTTT.

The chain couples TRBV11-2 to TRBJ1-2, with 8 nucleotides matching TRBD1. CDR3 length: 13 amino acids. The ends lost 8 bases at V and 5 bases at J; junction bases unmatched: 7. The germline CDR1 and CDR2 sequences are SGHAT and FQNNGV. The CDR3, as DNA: TGTGCCAGCGAGGGGGACAGGCCTTATGGCTACACCTTC. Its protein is CASEGDRPYGYTF. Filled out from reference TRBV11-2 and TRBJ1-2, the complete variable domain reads EAGVAQSPRYKIIEKRQSVAFWCNPISGHATLYWYQQILGQGPKLLIQFQNNGVVDDSQLPKDRFSAERLKGVDSTLKIQPAKLEDSAVYLCASEGDRPYGYTFGSGTRLTVV.

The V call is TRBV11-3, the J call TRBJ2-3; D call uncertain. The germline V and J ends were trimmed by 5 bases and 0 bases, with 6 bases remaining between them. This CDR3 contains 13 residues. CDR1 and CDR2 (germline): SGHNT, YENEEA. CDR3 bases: TGTGCCAGCAGCGTTACTAGCACAGATACGCAGTATTTT. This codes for CASSVTSTDTQYF.

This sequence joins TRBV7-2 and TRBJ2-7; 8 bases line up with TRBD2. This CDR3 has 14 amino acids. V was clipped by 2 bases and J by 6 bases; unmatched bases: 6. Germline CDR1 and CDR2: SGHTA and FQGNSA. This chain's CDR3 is CASSLPGGPREQYF. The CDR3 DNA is TGTGCCAGCAGCTTACCGGGAGGGCCCCGCGAGCAGTACTTC.

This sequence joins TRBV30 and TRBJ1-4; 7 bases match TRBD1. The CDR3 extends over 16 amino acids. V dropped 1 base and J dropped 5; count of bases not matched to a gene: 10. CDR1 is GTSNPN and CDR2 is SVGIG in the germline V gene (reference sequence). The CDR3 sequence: CAWSAPDRAFNEKLFF. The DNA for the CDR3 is TGTGCCTGGAGTGCCCCCGACAGGGCTTTCAATGAAAAACTGTTTTTT.

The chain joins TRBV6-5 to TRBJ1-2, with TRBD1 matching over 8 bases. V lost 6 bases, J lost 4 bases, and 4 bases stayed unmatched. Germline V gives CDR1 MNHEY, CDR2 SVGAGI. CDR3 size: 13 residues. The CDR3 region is CASRPTGGYGYTF. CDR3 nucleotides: TGTGCCAGCAGGCCAACAGGGGGCTATGGCTACACCTTC.

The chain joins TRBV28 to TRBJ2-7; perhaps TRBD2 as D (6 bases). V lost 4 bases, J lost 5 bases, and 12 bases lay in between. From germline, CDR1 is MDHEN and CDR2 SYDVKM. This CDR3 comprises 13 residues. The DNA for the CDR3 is TGTGCCAGCAGTTCCTTGCGGGACCACGAGCAGTACTTC. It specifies CASSSLRDHEQYF.

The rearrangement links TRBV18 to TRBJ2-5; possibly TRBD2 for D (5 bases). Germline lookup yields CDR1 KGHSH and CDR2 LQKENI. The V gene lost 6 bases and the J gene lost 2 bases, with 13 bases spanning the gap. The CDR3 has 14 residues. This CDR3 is CASSATGSQETQYF. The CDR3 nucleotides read TGTGCCAGCTCTGCGACGGGGAGTCAAGAGACCCAGTACTTC. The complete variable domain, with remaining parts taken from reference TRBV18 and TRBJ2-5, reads NAGVMQNPRHLVRRRGQEARLRCSPMKGHSHVYWYRQLPEEGLKFMVYLQKENIIDESGMPKERFSAEFPKEGPSILRIQQVVRGDSAAYFCASSATGSQETQYFGPGTRLLVL.